The present entry profiles one T cell receptor beta chain with its context. The sample comes from a study of blood T cell repertoires in COVID-19. The data were produced by immunoSEQ multiplex PCR, yet TCRdb's version contains in-frame clones alone and is incomplete. The sample consists of under 250,000 clones, 80% to 90% of them appearing once. The CDR3 contains 15 residues. Unmatched junction bases numbered 8, after V lost 3 bases and J lost 4 bases. In germline, CDR1 is DFQATT, CDR2 SNEGSKA (reference sequence). The clonotype was recovered from a woman in her twenties or thirties who had been exposed to COVID-19. Sequencing used PBMCs or T cells enriched from blood (not recorded which). V and J are TRBV20-1 and TRBJ2-1, with 8 bases identical to TRBD2. CDR3 amino acids: CSASVSSGPYNEQFF. The CDR3 nucleotides read TGCAGTGCTAGTGTCTCTAGCGGGCCGTACAATGAGCAGTTCTTC.